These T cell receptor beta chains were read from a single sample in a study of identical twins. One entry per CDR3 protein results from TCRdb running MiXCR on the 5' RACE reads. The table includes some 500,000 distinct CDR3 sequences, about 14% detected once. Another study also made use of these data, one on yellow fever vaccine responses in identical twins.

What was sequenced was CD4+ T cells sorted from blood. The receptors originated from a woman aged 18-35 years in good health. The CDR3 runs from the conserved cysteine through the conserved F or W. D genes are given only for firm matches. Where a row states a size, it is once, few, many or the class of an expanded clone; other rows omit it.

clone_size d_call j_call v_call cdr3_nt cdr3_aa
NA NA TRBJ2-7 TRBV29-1 TGCAGCGTAGTTAAAGATTCCTCCTACGAGCAGTACTTC CSVVKDSSYEQYF
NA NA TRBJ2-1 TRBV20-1 TGCAGTGCTATCTCGTCCGGATTCTCCTACAATGAGCAGTTCTTC CSAISSGFSYNEQFF
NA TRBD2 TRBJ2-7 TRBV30 TGTGCCTGGAGCGTACTAGCGGGGAACGAGCAGTACTTC CAWSVLAGNEQYF
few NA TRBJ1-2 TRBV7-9 TGTGCCAGCAGCTTAGAGTCCGGACACGTGGGCTACACCTTC CASSLESGHVGYTF
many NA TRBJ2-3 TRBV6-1 TGTGCCAGCAGCTCACTAGCAACAGATACGCAGTATTTT CASSSLATDTQYF
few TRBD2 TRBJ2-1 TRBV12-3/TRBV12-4 TGTGCCAGCACTAAAAAACGGGACAGGGGACTAGCGGGAAGGAATGAGCAGTTCTTC CASTKKRDRGLAGRNEQFF
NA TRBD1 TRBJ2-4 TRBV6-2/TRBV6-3 TGTGCCAGCAGTTGGGGACAGAAAAACATTCAGTACTTC CASSWGQKNIQYF
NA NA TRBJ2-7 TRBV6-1 TGTGCCAGCAGTGCCCGACAGTCACACGAGCAGTACTTC CASSARQSHEQYF
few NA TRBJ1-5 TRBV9 TGTGCCAGCAGCGTAGTCCCCAATCAGCCCCAGCATTTT CASSVVPNQPQHF
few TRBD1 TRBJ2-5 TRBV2 TGTGCCAGCGACCGGGACAGGGGAGGACAAGAGACCCAGTACTTC CASDRDRGGQETQYF
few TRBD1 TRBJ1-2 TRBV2 TGTGCCAGCAATTATAGGGGGCTGGATGGCTACACCTTC CASNYRGLDGYTF
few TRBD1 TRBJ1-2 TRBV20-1 TGCAGTGCGCTGAGACAGGGGACTAACTATGGCTACACCTTC CSALRQGTNYGYTF
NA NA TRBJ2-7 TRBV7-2 TGTGCCAGCAGCTTAGTTAGGGGCTGGGAGCAGTACTTC CASSLVRGWEQYF
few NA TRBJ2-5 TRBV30 TGTGCCTGGAGTCCACAAAAAGAGACCCAGTACTTC CAWSPQKETQYF
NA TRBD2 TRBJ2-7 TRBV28 TGTGCCAGCAGTTTCCAAGTAGCGGGAGCCTCCTACGAGCAGTACTTC CASSFQVAGASYEQYF
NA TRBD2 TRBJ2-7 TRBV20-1 TGCAGTGCCCGGGGGGGGGGACTAGCGGGAAACGAGCAGTACTTC CSARGGGLAGNEQYF
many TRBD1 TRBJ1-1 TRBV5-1 TGCGCCAGCAGCAGCCTTTTACAGGGGAGCGCTGAAGCTTTCTTT CASSSLLQGSAEAFF
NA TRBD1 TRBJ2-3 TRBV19 TGTGCCAGTAACAGGGGCCGGAACACAGATACGCAGTATTTT CASNRGRNTDTQYF
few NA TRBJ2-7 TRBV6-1 TGTGCCAGCAGTCCGGCCTTGGACAGCTCCTACGAGCAGTACTTC CASSPALDSSYEQYF
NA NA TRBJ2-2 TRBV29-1 TGCAGCGTTGGAGTAGGGGGGAACACCGGGGAGCTGTTTTTT CSVGVGGNTGELFF
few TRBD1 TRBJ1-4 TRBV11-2 TGTGCCAGCAGCGCCCCGGGACAGGGAAATGAAAAACTGTTTTTT CASSAPGQGNEKLFF
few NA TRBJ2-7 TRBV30 TGTGCCTGGAGTGCCCGTTCGGGGACATCAGACTTC CAWSARSGTSDF
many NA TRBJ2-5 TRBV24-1 TGTGCCACCAGTGATATCCTGGACAGTTCGGAGACCCAGTACTTC CATSDILDSSETQYF
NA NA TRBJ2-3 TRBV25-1 TGTGCCAGCATGACCCCAACCCTAGAGTATACGCAGTATTTT CASMTPTLEYTQYF
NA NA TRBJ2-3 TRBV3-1 TGTGCCAGCAGCCCCAGGGGCGGGGGCACAGATACGCAGTATTTT CASSPRGGGTDTQYF
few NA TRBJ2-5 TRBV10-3 TGTGCCATCAGTGATGGGGGTCTGGGATTGGGGACCCAGTACTTC CAISDGGLGLGTQYF
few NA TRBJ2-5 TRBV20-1 TGCAGTGCTCCCCCAGGGGGGCTAGCTAGGGAGACCCAGTACTTC CSAPPGGLARETQYF
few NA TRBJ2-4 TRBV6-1 TGTGCCAGCAGTGTACAGGAAAACATTCAGTACTTC CASSVQENIQYF
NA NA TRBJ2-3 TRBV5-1 TGCGCCAGCACCCGCGACGGCACAGATACGCAGTATTTT CASTRDGTDTQYF
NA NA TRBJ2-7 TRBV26 TGTGCCAGCAGTGACCGGGACAGGGAGTCCAGATGGGCCCTCTACGAGCAGTACTTC CASSDRDRESRWALYEQYF
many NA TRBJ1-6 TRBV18 TGTGCCAGCTCAGGGATACCAACCTATAATTCACCCCTCCACTTT CASSGIPTYNSPLHF
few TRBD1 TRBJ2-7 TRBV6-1 TGTGCCAGCACACCCCCGACAGGGGGGTTCCACGAGCAGTACTTC CASTPPTGGFHEQYF
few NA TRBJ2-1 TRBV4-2 TGTGCCAGCAGCCAAGAAGGCAGCGTGAGCTCCTACAATGAGCAGTTCTTC CASSQEGSVSSYNEQFF
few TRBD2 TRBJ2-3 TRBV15 TGTGCCACCAGCAGAGCACTAGCGGGGGGCACAGATACGCAGTATTTT CATSRALAGGTDTQYF
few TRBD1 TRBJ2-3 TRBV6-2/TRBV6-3 TGTGCCAGCGGACTAAGCTTGGGACAGGGCCCCACAGATACGCAGTATTTT CASGLSLGQGPTDTQYF
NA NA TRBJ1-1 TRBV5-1 TGCGCCAGCAGCCGGGACCAGGGGAACACTGAAGCTTTCTTT CASSRDQGNTEAFF
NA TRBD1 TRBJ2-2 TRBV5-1 TGCGCCAGCAGGCCGGGACAGGGCACCGGGGAGCTGTTTTTT CASRPGQGTGELFF